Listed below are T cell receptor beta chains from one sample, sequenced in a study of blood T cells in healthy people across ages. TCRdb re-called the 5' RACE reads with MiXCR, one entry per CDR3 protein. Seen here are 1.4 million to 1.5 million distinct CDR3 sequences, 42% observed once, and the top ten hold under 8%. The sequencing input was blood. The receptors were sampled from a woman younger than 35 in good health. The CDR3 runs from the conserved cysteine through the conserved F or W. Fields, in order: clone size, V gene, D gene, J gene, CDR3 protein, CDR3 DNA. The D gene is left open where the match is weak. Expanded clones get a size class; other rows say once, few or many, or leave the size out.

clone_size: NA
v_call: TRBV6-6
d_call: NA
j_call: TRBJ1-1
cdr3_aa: CASSYQGLNTEAFF
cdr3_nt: TGTGCCAGCAGTTACCAGGGGTTGAACACTGAAGCTTTCTTT

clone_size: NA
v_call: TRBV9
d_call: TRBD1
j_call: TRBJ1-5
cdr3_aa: CASSVAGTGAHPNQPQHF
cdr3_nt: TGTGCCAGCAGCGTAGCCGGGACAGGGGCTCATCCCAATCAGCCCCAGCATTTT

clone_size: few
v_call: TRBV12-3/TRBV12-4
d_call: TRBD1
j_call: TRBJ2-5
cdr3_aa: CASTSGQKETQYF
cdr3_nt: TGTGCCAGCACCTCGGGACAGAAAGAGACCCAGTACTTC

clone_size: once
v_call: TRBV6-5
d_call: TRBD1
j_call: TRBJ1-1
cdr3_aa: CASSMTGGGPGEAFF
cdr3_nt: TGTGCCAGCAGTATGACAGGGGGCGGTCCCGGGGAAGCTTTCTTT

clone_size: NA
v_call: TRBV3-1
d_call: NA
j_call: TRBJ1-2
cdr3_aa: CASSQDSPPWGYGYTF
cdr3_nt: TGTGCCAGCAGCCAAGACAGTCCTCCCTGGGGGTATGGCTACACCTTC

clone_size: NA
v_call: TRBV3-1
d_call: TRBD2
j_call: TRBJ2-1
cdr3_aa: CASSLAGVETQFF
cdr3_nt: TGTGCCAGCAGCCTAGCGGGGGTGGAGACCCAGTTCTTC

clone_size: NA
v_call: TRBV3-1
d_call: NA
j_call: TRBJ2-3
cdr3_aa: CASSQASREITDTQYF
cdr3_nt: TGTGCCAGCAGCCAAGCGTCCCGGGAAATCACAGATACGCAGTATTTT

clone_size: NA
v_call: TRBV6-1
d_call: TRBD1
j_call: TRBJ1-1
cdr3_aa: CASSGGQGGTEAFF
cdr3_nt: TGTGCCAGCAGTGGGGGACAGGGGGGCACTGAAGCTTTCTTT

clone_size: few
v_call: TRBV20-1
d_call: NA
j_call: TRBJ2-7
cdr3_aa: CSARGQEFYEQYF
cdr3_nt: TGCAGTGCTAGAGGGCAGGAGTTTTACGAGCAGTACTTC

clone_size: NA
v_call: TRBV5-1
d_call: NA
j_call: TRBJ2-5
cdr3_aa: CASSLEGGGLGEQYF
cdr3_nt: TGCGCCAGCAGCTTGGAAGGAGGGGGGCTGGGTGAGCAGTACTTC

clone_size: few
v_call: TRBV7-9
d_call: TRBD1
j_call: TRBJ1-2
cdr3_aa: CASSFQRDRDHGYTF
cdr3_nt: TGTGCCAGCAGCTTCCAGCGGGACAGGGACCATGGCTACACCTTC

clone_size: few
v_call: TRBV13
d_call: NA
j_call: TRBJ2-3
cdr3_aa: CASSSGGIRELYF
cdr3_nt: TGTGCCAGCAGCTCGGGCGGGATTCGCGAGTTGTATTTT

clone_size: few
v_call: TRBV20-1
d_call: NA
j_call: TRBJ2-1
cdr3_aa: CSASRGALNEQFF
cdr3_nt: TGCAGTGCTAGCCGGGGGGCCCTGAATGAGCAGTTCTTC

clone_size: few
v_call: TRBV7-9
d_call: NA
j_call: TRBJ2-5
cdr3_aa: CASSLSLGLETQYF
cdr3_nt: TGTGCCAGCAGCCTATCCTTGGGATTGGAGACCCAGTACTTC

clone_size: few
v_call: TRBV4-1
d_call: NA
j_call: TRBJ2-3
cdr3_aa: CASSRSGASTDTQYF
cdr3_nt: TGTGCCAGCAGCCGTTCAGGGGCTAGCACAGATACGCAGTATTTT

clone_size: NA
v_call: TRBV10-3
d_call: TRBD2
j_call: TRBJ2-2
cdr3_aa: CAISGLAGNAGELFF
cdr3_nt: TGTGCCATCAGTGGACTAGCGGGGAACGCCGGGGAGCTGTTTTTT

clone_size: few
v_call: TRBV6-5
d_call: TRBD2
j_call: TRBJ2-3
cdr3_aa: CASSYGTNRDTQYF
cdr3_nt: TGTGCCAGCAGTTACGGGACTAACAGGGATACGCAGTATTTT

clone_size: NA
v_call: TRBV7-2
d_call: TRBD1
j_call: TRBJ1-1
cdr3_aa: CASSPETGGWNTEAFF
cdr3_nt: TGTGCCAGCAGCCCCGAGACAGGGGGCTGGAACACTGAAGCTTTCTTT

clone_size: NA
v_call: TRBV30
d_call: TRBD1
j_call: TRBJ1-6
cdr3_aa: CAWSSRGLGPPLHF
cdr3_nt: TGTGCCTGGAGTTCCAGGGGGCTCGGTCCACCCCTCCACTTT

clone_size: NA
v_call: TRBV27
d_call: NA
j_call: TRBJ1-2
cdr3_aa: CASSLSGQSYGYTF
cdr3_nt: TGTGCCAGCAGTTTATCGGGGCAAAGCTATGGCTACACCTTC

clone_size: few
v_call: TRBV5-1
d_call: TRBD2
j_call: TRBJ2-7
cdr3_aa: CASSSLTSGRVSEQYF
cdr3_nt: TGCGCCAGCAGCTCCCTGACTAGCGGGAGGGTAAGCGAGCAGTACTTC

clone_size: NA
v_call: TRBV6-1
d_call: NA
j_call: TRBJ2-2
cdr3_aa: CASSEMGRSPGELFF
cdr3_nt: TGTGCCAGCAGTGAAATGGGCAGGAGCCCCGGGGAGCTGTTTTTT

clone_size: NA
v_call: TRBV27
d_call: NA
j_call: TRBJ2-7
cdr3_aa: CASTSRSPYEQYF
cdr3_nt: TGTGCCAGCACGTCAAGGTCTCCCTACGAGCAGTACTTC

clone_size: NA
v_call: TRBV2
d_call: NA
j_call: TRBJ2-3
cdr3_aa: CASSDPSALRDTQYF
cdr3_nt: TGTGCCAGCAGTGACCCTAGCGCCCTGAGGGATACGCAGTATTTT

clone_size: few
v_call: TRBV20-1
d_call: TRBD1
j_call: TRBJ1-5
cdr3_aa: CSARDSRTGVLQPQHF
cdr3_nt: TGCAGTGCTAGAGATAGCCGGACAGGGGTTTTGCAGCCCCAGCATTTT

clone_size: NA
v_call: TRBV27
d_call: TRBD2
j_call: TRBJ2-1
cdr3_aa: CASGSSGTLSYNEQFF
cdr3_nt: TGTGCCAGCGGTTCTAGCGGGACCCTGTCCTACAATGAGCAGTTCTTC

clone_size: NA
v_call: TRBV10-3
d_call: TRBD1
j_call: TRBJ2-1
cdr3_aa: CAITPSDRGISYNEQFF
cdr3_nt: TGTGCCATCACCCCTAGCGACAGGGGGATATCCTACAATGAGCAGTTCTTC

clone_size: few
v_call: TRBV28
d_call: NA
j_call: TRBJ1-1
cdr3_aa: CASSDLGPITEAFF
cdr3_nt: TGTGCCAGCAGTGATCTAGGACCGATCACTGAAGCTTTCTTT

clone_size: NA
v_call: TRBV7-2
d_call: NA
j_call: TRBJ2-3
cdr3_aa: CASSPSWGAGSTDTQYF
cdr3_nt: TGTGCCAGCAGCCCAAGCTGGGGGGCAGGGAGTACAGATACGCAGTATTTT

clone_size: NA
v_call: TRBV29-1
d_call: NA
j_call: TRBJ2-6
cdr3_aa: CSVVAEPSGANVLTF
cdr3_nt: TGCAGCGTTGTGGCGGAGCCCTCTGGGGCCAACGTCCTGACTTTC

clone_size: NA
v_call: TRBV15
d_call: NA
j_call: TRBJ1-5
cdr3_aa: CATSREGGDMSQHF
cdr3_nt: TGTGCCACCAGCAGAGAGGGGGGGGATATGAGCCAGCATTTT

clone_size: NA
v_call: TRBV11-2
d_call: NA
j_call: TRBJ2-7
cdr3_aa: CAGSLLQYEQYF
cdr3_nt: TGTGCCGGCAGCTTATTACAGTACGAGCAGTACTTC

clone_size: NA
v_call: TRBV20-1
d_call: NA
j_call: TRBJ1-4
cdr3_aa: CSARVGSMRFF
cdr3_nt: TGCAGTGCTAGGGTTGGGTCCATGCGGTTTTTT

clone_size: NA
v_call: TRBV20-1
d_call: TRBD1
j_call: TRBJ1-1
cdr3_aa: CSAKQGVVTEAFF
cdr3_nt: TGCAGTGCTAAGCAGGGGGTAGTAACTGAAGCTTTCTTT

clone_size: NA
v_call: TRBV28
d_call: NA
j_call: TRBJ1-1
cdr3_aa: CASEGSGHPNTEAFF
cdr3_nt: TGTGCCAGCGAAGGGTCCGGCCACCCGAACACTGAAGCTTTCTTT

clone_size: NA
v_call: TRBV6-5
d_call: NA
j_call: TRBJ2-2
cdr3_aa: CASSYVLGELFF
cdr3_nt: TGTGCCAGCAGTTACGTCCTAGGGGAGCTGTTTTTT

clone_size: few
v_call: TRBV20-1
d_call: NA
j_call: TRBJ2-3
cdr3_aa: CSAYGATDTQYF
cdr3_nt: TGCAGTGCTTACGGTGCGACAGATACGCAGTATTTT

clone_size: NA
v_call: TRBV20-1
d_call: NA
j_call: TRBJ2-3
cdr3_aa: CSAKIGSKPDTQYF
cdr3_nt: TGCAGTGCTAAAATCGGGAGTAAGCCAGATACGCAGTATTTT

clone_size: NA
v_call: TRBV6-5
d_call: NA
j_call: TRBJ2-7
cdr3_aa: CASRESGTASYEQYF
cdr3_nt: TGTGCCAGCAGAGAATCCGGGACGGCCTCCTACGAGCAGTACTTC

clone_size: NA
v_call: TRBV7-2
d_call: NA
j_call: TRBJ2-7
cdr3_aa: CASSLGDTSSYEQYF
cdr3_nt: TGTGCCAGCAGCTTAGGAGACACATCGTCCTACGAGCAGTACTTC